Given below is one T cell receptor (beta chain) in context. Its antigen is as yet unknown. The data originate from a study of blood T cells in healthy people across ages. Primers used in a second PCR of about 7 to 12 cycles were a sample-barcoded 5' primer and a J-beta primer mix. TCRdb processed the 5' RACE reads anew with MiXCR; each CDR3 protein has one entry. Of some 700,000 distinct CDR3 sequences in the sample, approximately 39% were seen once. Overall study results and limits: Since the PBMCs were unsorted, naive and antigen-experienced cells could not be conclusively compared. The study found TCR beta diversity correlated strongly with naive T cell percentage.

The CDR3 has 16 amino acids. V gave up 4 bases and J gave up 0 bases, with 13 bases separating them. CDR1 is SGHTA and CDR2 is FQGNSA in the germline V gene. The receptor's source is a woman aged 60-75 years in good health. This sequence joins TRBV7-2 and TRBJ1-5, with D tentatively TRBD1 (6 bases). The sequencing input was blood. The CDR3 loop reads CASSSTTGNSNQPQHF. CDR3 nucleotides: TGTGCCAGCAGCTCTACGACAGGTAATAGCAATCAGCCCCAGCATTTT.